The entry below describes one T cell receptor beta chain. The antigen is undetermined. The data belong to a study of shared clonotypes between healthy human individuals. Study at large: Each donor contributed plates that comprised three CD4 naive, three CD4 memory, two CD8 naive and one CD8 memory. Study results and limitations: Among the subsets, naive ones generally showed larger estimated richness than memory ones.

In the original processing: Without quality scores, immunoSEQ junctional reads could not be filtered like full-length reads. Assay: immunoSEQ multiplex PCR; the TCRdb copy retains only in-frame clones and omits some. D and trimming were read from the DNA, whereas the V and J calls and clone size are those reported in that table. The data contain 2 million to 2.5 million clones, 85% to 95% of them singletons. CD4+ cells underwent separation, giving CD45RA+ naive and CD45RA-negative memory subsets. Losses at the gene ends were 3 bases for V and 5 bases for J; bases not matched to a gene: 9. The CDR3 extends over 16 amino acids. Per the germline V gene, CDR1 is MNHNS and CDR2 is SASEGT.

This clonotype originated in a man aged 18 to 30 in good health. Some clones in this sample may be carry-over from other donors' samples. The sequenced sample consisted of naive CD4+ T cells from PBMCs. Subset: CD45RA+ positively selected. The chain joins TRBV6-1 to TRBJ2-7; 11 bases are shared with TRBD2. The CDR3 DNA reads as TGTGCCAGCAGTGAGGGTCTGACTAGCGGGAAAAACGAGCAGTACTTC. Translated: CASSEGLTSGKNEQYF.